This T cell receptor (beta chain) was documented in a study of cytomegalovirus exposure and HLA in healthy donors. Study-wide results and caveats: TCR beta chains numbering under 200 were designated cytomegalovirus-associated. Judged likely to be a sequencing artifact was a cluster of highly shared sequence variants.

Comments on this clone: Antigen: not known.

PCR primers comprised 60 Vbeta and 13 Jbeta primers. Assay: immunoSEQ multiplex PCR; the TCRdb copy retains only in-frame clones and omits some. The data show 200,000 to 250,000 clones, with approximately 83% seen just once and roughly 10% held by the top ten. The receptor comes from a woman aged 50 to 65 in good health and CMV-seropositive. Sample: PBMCs.

The CDR3 DNA follows: TGTGCCAGCAGCCAAGGGGGGGCGCGCACCGGGGAGCTGTTTTTT. The encoded protein is CASSQGGARTGELFF. This chain connects TRBV11-2 to TRBJ2-2, with a tentative D call TRBD2 (7 bases). This CDR3 is built from 15 residues. V lost 5 bases and J 4 bases, leaving 14 bases between the germline ends. From germline, CDR1 is SGHAT and CDR2 FQNNGV.